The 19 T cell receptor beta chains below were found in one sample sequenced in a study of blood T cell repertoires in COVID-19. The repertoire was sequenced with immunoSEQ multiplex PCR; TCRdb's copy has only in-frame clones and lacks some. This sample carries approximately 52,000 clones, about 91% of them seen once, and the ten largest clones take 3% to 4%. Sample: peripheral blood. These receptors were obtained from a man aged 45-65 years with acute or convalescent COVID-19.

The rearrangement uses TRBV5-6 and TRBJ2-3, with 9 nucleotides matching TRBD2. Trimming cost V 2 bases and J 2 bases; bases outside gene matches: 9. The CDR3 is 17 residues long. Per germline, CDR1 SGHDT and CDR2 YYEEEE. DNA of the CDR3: TGTGCCAGCAGCTTACCCAGGGCGGGGGGGCACACAGATACGCAGTATTTT. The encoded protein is CASSLPRAGGHTDTQYF.

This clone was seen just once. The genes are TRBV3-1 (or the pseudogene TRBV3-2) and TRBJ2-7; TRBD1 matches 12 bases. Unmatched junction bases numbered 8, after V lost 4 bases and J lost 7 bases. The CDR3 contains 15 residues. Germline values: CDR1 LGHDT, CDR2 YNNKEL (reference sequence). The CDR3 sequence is CASSRDRGRIGEQYF. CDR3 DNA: TGTGCCAGCAGCCGGGACAGGGGGCGCATAGGGGAGCAGTACTTC.

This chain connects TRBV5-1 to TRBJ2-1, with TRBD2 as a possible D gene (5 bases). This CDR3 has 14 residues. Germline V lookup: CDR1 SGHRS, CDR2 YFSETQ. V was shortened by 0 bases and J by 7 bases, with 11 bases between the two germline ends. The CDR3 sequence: CASSLVLAGNEQFF. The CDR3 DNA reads TGCGCCAGCAGCTTGGTTCTAGCCGGGAATGAGCAGTTCTTC.

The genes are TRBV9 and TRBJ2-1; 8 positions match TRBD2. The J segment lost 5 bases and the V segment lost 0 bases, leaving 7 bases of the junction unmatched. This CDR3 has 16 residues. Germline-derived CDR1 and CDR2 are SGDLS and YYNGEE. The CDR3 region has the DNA TGTGCCAGCAGCGTAGAAGTCGGGGGGGCCCACAATGAGCAGTTCTTC. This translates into CASSVEVGGAHNEQFF.

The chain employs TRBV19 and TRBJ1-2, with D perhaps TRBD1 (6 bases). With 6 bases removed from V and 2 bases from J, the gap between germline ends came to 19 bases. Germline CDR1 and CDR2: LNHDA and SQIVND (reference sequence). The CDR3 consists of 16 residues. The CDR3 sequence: CASSDHRTARNYGYTF. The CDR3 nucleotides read TGTGCCAGTAGCGACCACCGGACAGCGAGGAACTATGGCTACACCTTC.

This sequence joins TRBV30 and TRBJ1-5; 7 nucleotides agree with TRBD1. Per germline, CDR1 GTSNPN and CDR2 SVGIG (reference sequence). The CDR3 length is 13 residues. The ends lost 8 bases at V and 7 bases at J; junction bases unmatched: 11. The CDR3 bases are TGTGCCCTCCAACAGGGGAGTATGCAGCCCCAGCATTTT. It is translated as CALQQGSMQPQHF.

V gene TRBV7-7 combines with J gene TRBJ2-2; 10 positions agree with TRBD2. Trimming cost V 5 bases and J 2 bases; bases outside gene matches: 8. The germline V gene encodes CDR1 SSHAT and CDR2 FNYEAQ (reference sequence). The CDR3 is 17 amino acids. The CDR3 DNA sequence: TGTGCCAGCAGCCCGTCGTTAGCGGGGGGCAACACCGGGGAGCTGTTTTTT. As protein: CASSPSLAGGNTGELFF.

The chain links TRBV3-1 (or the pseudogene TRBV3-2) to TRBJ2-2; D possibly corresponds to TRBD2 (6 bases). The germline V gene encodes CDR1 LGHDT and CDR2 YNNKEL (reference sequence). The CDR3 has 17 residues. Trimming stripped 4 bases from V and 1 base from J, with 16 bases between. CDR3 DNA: TGTGCCAGCAGCCGGGACTCTCGTATTCGGAACACCGGGGAGCTGTTTTTT. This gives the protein CASSRDSRIRNTGELFF.

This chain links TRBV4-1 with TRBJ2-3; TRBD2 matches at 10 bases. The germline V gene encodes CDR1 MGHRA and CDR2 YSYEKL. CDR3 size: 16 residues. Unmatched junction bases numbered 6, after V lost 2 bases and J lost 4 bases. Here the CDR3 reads CASSQSVAGGSDTQYF. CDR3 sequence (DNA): TGCGCCAGCAGCCAATCAGTAGCGGGGGGATCAGATACGCAGTATTTT.

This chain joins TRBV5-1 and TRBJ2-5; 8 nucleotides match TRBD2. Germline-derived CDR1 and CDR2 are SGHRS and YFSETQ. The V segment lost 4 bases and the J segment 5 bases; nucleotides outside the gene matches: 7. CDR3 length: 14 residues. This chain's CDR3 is CASSEGLGRETQYF. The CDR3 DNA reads TGCGCCAGCAGCGAGGGACTAGGAAGGGAGACCCAGTACTTC.

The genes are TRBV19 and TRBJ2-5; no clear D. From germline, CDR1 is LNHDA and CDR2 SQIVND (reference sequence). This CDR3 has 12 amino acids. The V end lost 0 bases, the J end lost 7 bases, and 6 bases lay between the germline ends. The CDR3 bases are TGTGCCAGTAGTATAGATCGTCGGACCCAGTACTTC. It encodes CASSIDRRTQYF.

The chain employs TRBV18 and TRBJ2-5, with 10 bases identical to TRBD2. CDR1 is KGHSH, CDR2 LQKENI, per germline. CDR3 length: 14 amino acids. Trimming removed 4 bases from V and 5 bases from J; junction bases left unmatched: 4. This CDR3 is CASSQTSGLETQYF. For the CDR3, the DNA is TGTGCCAGCTCACAGACTAGCGGGCTCGAGACCCAGTACTTC. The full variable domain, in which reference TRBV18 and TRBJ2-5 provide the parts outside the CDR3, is NAGVMQNPRHLVRRRGQEARLRCSPMKGHSHVYWYRQLPEEGLKFMVYLQKENIIDESGMPKERFSAEFPKEGPSILRIQQVVRGDSAAYFCASSQTSGLETQYFGPGTRLLVL.

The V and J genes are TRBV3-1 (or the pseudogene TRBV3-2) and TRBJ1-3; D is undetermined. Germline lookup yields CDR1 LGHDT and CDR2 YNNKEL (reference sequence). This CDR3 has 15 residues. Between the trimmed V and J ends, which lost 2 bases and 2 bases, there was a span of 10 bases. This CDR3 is CASSQSPRAGNTIYF. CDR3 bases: TGTGCCAGCAGCCAATCCCCGAGGGCTGGAAACACCATATATTTT.

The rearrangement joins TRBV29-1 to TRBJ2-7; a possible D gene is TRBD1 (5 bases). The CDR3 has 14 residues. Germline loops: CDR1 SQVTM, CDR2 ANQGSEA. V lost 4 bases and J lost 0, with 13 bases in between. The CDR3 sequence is CSVGGRAPSYEQYF. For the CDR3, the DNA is TGCAGCGTTGGGGGCAGGGCCCCCTCCTACGAGCAGTACTTC.

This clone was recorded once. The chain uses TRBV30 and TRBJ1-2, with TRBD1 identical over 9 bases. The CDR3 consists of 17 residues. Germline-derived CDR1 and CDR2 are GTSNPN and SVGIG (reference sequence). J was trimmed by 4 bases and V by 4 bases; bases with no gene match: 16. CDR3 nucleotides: TGTGCCTGGACCCCGCCACAGGGGGCGCGGAGAATCTATGGCTACACCTTC. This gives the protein CAWTPPQGARRIYGYTF.

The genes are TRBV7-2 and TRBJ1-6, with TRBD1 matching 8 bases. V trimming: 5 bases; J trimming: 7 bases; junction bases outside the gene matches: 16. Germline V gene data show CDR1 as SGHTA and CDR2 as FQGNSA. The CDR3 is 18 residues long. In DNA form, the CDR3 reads TGTGCCAGCAGCCCGATCGCGGCAGGACAGGGTTTGAATTCACCCCTCCACTTT. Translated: CASSPIAAGQGLNSPLHF.

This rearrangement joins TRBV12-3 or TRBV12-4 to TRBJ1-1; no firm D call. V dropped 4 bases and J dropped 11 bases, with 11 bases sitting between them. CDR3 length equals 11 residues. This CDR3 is CASSYEGGAFF. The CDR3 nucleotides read TGTGCCAGCAGTTACGAGGGTGGGGCTTTCTTT.

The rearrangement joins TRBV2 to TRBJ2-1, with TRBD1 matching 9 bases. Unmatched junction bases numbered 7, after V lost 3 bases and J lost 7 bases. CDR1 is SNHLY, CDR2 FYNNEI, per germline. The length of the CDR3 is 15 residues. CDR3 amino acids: CASSDGRDRENEQFF. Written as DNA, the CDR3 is TGTGCCAGCAGTGACGGTCGGGACAGGGAAAATGAGCAGTTCTTC.

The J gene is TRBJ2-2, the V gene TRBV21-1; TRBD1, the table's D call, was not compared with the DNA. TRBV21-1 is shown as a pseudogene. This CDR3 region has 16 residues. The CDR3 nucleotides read TGTGCCAGCAGCTCTCAGGTCAGGCGAGTCCCCGGGGAGCTGTTTTTT. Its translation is CASSSQVRRVPGELFF.